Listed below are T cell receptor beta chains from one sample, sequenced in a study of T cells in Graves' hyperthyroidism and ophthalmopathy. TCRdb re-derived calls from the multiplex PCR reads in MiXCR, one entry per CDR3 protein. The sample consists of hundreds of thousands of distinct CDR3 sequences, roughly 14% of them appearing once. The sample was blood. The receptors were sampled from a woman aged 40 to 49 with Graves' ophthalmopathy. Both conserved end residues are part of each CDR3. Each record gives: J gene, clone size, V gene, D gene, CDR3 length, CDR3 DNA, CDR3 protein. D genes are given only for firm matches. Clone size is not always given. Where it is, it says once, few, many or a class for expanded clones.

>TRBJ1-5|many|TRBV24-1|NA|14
TGTGCCACCAGTGATTACGGGAGCAATCAGCCCCAGCATTTT
CATSDYGSNQPQHF
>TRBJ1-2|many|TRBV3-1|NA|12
TGTGCCAGCAGCCAACGGGAGAATGGCTACACCTTC
CASSQRENGYTF
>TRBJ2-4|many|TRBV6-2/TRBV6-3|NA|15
TGTGCCAGCAGTTCGGGGCCAGGGCTGAAAAACATTCAGTACTTC
CASSSGPGLKNIQYF
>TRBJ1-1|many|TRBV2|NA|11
TGTGCCAGCAGTGAATTCGCTGAAGCTTTCTTT
CASSEFAEAFF
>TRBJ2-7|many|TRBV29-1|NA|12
TGCAGCGAGGCACGGAGTTCCCACGAGCAGTACTTC
CSEARSSHEQYF
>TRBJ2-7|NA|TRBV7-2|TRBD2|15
TGTGCCAGCAGCTTACCGGGACTAGCGGTCTACGAGCAGTACTTC
CASSLPGLAVYEQYF
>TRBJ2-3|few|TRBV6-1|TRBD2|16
TGTGCCAGCAGTAGGACTAGCGGGGCTGGGGCAGATACGCAGTATTTT
CASSRTSGAGADTQYF
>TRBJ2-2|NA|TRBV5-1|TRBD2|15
TGCGCCAGCAGCAAAGCGGGAGTTGGCACCGGGGAGCTGTTTTTT
CASSKAGVGTGELFF
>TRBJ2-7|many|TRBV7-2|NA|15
TGTGCCAGCAGCTTAGCGCAGGACAGCTCCTACGAGCAGTACTTC
CASSLAQDSSYEQYF
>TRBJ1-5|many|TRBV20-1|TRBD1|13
TGCAGTGCAGGGGGACAGGGTCTTCAGCCCCAGCATTTT
CSAGGQGLQPQHF
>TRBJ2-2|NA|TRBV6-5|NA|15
TGTGCCAGCAGTAACCGGGCCGACACAGGCGGGGAGCTGTTTTTT
CASSNRADTGGELFF
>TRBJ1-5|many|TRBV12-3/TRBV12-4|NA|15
TGTGCCAGCAGCCCTTCGGGGGCTAGCAATCAGCCCCAGCATTTT
CASSPSGASNQPQHF
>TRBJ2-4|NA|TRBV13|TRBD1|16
TGTGCCAGCAGCGGCGACAGGGGTCTAGCCAAAAACATTCAGTACTTC
CASSGDRGLAKNIQYF
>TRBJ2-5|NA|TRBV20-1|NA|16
TGCAGTGCTCCTAATAAAGACACTACTCACCAAGAGACCCAGTACTTC
CSAPNKDTTHQETQYF
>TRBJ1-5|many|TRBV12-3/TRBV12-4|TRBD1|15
TGTGCCAGCAGTTTCGGCAGACAGGGTGGGCAGCCCCAGCATTTT
CASSFGRQGGQPQHF